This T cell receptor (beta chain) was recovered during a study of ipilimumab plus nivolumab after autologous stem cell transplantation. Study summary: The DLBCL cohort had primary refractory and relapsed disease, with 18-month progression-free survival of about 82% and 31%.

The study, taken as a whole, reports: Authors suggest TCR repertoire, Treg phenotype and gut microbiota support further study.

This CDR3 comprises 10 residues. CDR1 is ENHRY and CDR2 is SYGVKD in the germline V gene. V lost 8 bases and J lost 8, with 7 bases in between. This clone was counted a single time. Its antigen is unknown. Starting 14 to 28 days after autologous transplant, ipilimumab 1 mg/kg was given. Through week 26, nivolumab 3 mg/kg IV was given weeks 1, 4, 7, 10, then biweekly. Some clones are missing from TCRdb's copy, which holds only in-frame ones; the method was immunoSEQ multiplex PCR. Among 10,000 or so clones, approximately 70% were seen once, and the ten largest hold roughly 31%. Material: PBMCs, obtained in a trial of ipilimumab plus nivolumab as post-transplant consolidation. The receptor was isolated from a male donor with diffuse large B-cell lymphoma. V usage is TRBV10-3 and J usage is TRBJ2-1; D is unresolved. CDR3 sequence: CAIGEDEQFF. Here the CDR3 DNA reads TGTGCCATCGGGGAAGATGAGCAGTTCTTC.